A selection of T cell receptor beta chains follows, all from one sample in a study of T-cell memory formation after mild COVID-19. A single record per CDR3 protein comes from TCRdb applying MiXCR to the 5' RACE reads. There are 550,000 to 700,000 distinct CDR3 sequences in the sample; around 17% occur only once, and 9.5% to 15% lies in the top ten. The sequencing input was PBMCs or a T cell subset sorted from them (not recorded which). Receptors originate from an adult woman who had mild COVID-19 (a few samples of this study predate the infection). Cell type and time point are not known. Each CDR3 is given with its conserved first and last residue. A D gene is named only where the DNA matches it firmly.

TRBV29-1	.	TRBJ2-1	10	CSVTYNEQFF
TRBV7-9	.	TRBJ2-4	13	CASSFAWGDIQYF
TRBV6-5	.	TRBJ1-1	15	CASSYSATGTSEAFF
TRBV7-9	.	TRBJ1-2	11	CSSSGTVEWTF
TRBV5-1	.	TRBJ1-2	14	CASSLAAGVYGYTF
TRBV7-2	TRBD2	TRBJ2-3	17	CASSSGLAGARTDTQYF
TRBV7-2	TRBD2	TRBJ2-7	15	CASSSIAGVPYEQYF
TRBV9	.	TRBJ2-7	14	CASSVGEPTYEQYF
TRBV7-8	TRBD1	TRBJ2-5	16	CASSRTPTGAAETQYF
TRBV6-5	.	TRBJ2-1	14	CASSYQKGGTEQFF
TRBV4-2	TRBD2	TRBJ2-3	15	CASSQDTGGTDTQYF
TRBV5-1	TRBD1	TRBJ1-6	15	CASSGSRTGSSPLHF
TRBV6-5	.	TRBJ1-5	13	CASSYRASQPQHF
TRBV6-2/TRBV6-3	TRBD2	TRBJ2-3	14	CASLRGGNTDTQYF
TRBV11-2	TRBD2	TRBJ2-3	13	CASRVTSGREQYF
TRBV2	TRBD1	TRBJ2-2	13	CASRGQGGGELFF
TRBV7-3	TRBD2	TRBJ2-5	15	CASSHSGGAQETQYF
TRBV15	TRBD2	TRBJ2-1	17	CATSRELISGRPNEQFF
TRBV20-1	TRBD1	TRBJ2-7	16	CSARPLRTGDSYEQYF
TRBV24-1	.	TRBJ2-1	13	CATSDTLVNEQFF
TRBV5-1	.	TRBJ2-7	14	CASSLAEQTYEQYF
TRBV14	TRBD1	TRBJ2-1	14	CASSQEGTDNEQFF
TRBV9	.	TRBJ1-2	13	CASSPPGNYGYTF
TRBV27	TRBD1	TRBJ2-7	14	CASRGTGRTYEQYF
TRBV14	.	TRBJ1-1	13	CASSRVSYTEAFF
TRBV19	TRBD1	TRBJ1-2	17	CASTSGTGTTANYGYTF
TRBV20-1	.	TRBJ1-5	13	CSARVGRDQPQHF
TRBV6-5	.	TRBJ2-3	16	CASSYSGGTSTDTQYF
TRBV7-9	TRBD1	TRBJ2-7	13	CASTPGTGGEQYF
TRBV29-1	TRBD1	TRBJ1-1	14	CSVGRTGQGTEAFF
TRBV20-1	TRBD2	TRBJ2-7	14	CSARGTSGSYEQYF
TRBV29-1	TRBD2	TRBJ2-1	13	CSAVVGGTNEQFF
TRBV10-3	TRBD1	TRBJ2-7	14	CAISNTGGSYEQYF
TRBV20-1	.	TRBJ2-7	13	CSVRHPVHYEQYF
TRBV5-6	.	TRBJ2-3	14	CASSLRRPTDTQYF
TRBV3-1	.	TRBJ1-4	15	CASSQGAGMEEKLFF
TRBV7-9	.	TRBJ1-2	16	CASSLTGSGQPHGYTF
TRBV6-5	TRBD1	TRBJ1-6	15	CASSYDWTGNSPLHF
TRBV9	TRBD2	TRBJ2-5	15	CASSVVGGNGETQYF
TRBV5-4	.	TRBJ2-4	14	CASSLDLMVNIQYF
TRBV7-2	TRBD2	TRBJ2-7	14	CASSNLAGGGEQYF
TRBV7-9	TRBD1	TRBJ2-1	16	CASMVLGTGLFNEQFF
TRBV5-6	TRBD2	TRBJ2-1	16	CASSEMTSGTYNEQFF
TRBV30	.	TRBJ1-1	13	CAWIGGLNTEAFF
TRBV19	.	TRBJ2-1	15	CASSTPWEGHFEQFF
TRBV24-1	TRBD1	TRBJ2-5	15	CATSDPGTEIETQYF
TRBV7-9	TRBD2	TRBJ2-3	24	CASSLAPVRADLSGGPTSTDTQYF
TRBV20-1	.	TRBJ1-2	12	CSATREVYGYTF
TRBV20-1	TRBD1	TRBJ1-2	13	CSHRSGGHYGYTF
TRBV6-2/TRBV6-3	.	TRBJ2-2	15	CASRRSGRETGELFF
TRBV9	.	TRBJ2-2	13	CASSVDDTGELFF
TRBV21-1	.	TRBJ2-7	16	CASSKARLWDFYEQYF
TRBV3-1	.	TRBJ1-2	16	CASPPRRGPTSYGYTF
TRBV12-3/TRBV12-4	TRBD1	TRBJ1-2	15	CASSRVMGQARGYTF
TRBV2	.	TRBJ1-3	16	CASSEATLPSGNTIYF
TRBV24-1	.	TRBJ2-6	17	CATSDPGRPSGANVLTF
TRBV4-1	TRBD1	TRBJ1-1	17	CASSQDPRGRMWTEAFF
TRBV10-3	.	TRBJ1-3	15	CAIRLAGNSGNTIYF